This is a list of T cell receptor beta chains from one sample in a study of blood T cell repertoires in COVID-19. The protocol was immunoSEQ multiplex PCR, while the TCRdb copy is restricted to in-frame clones and leaves out a portion. In the table there are roughly 250,000 clones, 75% to 85% of which are singletons. Sequencing input: peripheral blood. These receptors all stem from a woman in her forties or fifties with acute or convalescent COVID-19. Both conserved end residues are part of each CDR3. A D gene is named only where the DNA matches it firmly. Rows give clone size only sometimes, using once, few, many, or a class for an expanded clone.

.	TRBV11-2	.	TRBJ1-2	TGTGCCAGCAGCGTCGGGGTGAACTATGGCTACACCTTC	CASSVGVNYGYTF
.	TRBV19	.	TRBJ1-3	TGTGCCAGTAGTATCGACAGCAGCTCTGGAAACACCATATATTTT	CASSIDSSSGNTIYF
TRBD1	TRBV5-5	.	TRBJ1-1	TGTGCCAGCAGCTTCGACAGGGGGGAAGCTTTCTTT	CASSFDRGEAFF
.	TRBV2	few	TRBJ1-4	TGTGCCAGCAGTGATGTTCAGGGTAGAGAAAAACTGTTTTTT	CASSDVQGREKLFF
TRBD1	TRBV7-9	.	TRBJ1-4	TGTGCCAGCAGCTCTAGCCTCCGGGACAGTAATGAAAAACTGTTTTTT	CASSSSLRDSNEKLFF
.	TRBV4-1	.	TRBJ2-7	TGCGCCAGCAGCCCCCGGGACATAGCCTACGAGCAGTACTTC	CASSPRDIAYEQYF
TRBD1	TRBV7-9	.	TRBJ1-4	TGTGCCAGCAGCTTCGGACAGGGGGAGATTGAAAAACTGTTTTTT	CASSFGQGEIEKLFF
.	TRBV12-3/TRBV12-4	.	TRBJ1-2	TGTGCCAGCAGTTCAGGGATGCGTGGCTACACCTTC	CASSSGMRGYTF
TRBD1	TRBV28	few	TRBJ2-2	TGTGCCAGCAGTTTATTCCTCACAGGGACAGGGGGTCGCACCGGGGAGCTGTTTTTT	CASSLFLTGTGGRTGELFF
TRBD1	TRBV28	.	TRBJ2-3	TGTGCCAGCAGTCCGTGGACAGGGGTCACAGATACGCAGTATTTT	CASSPWTGVTDTQYF
.	TRBV12-3/TRBV12-4	.	TRBJ1-2	TGTGCCAGCAGTTTACCGGGGGATGGCTACACCTTC	CASSLPGDGYTF
TRBD1	TRBV28	.	TRBJ1-3	TGTGCCAGCAGCTGGGACAGCAGAAACACCATATATTTT	CASSWDSRNTIYF
TRBD2	TRBV19	.	TRBJ2-1	TGTGCCAGTAGCGGGACTAGCGGGAGTATATACAATGAGCAGTTCTTC	CASSGTSGSIYNEQFF
.	TRBV9	.	TRBJ1-2	TGTGCCAGCAGCGTCGGGGGGCGCTTCCCCTATGGCTACACCTTC	CASSVGGRFPYGYTF
TRBD2	TRBV7-8	once	TRBJ2-5	TGTGCCAGCAGAGCGGGAGGCCGCGCGGAGACCCAGTACTTC	CASRAGGRAETQYF
TRBD2	TRBV11-2	.	TRBJ2-3	TGTGCCAGCAGCTTAGCCCCTAGCGGGGTTACAGATACGCAGTATTTT	CASSLAPSGVTDTQYF
.	TRBV18	.	TRBJ2-6	TGTGCCAGCTCACCCGACTCCTCTGGGGCCAACGTCCTGACTTTC	CASSPDSSGANVLTF
.	TRBV12-3/TRBV12-4	once	TRBJ2-1	TGTGCCAGCAGTCACCCTCGCGGTGAGCAGTTCTTC	CASSHPRGEQFF
TRBD1	TRBV6-2/TRBV6-3	.	TRBJ1-5	TGTGCCAGCAGTTACCTTCGACAGGGAGATTATAGCAATCAGCCCCAGCATTTT	CASSYLRQGDYSNQPQHF
TRBD1	TRBV30	.	TRBJ2-2	TGTGCCGCTACCGGGACAGCCTACACCGGGGAGCTGTTTTTT	CAATGTAYTGELFF
.	TRBV6-4	.	TRBJ1-1	TGTGCCAGCAGTGAGGAGGCCGGCAGCACTGAAGCTTTCTTT	CASSEEAGSTEAFF
.	TRBV2	.	TRBJ2-3	TGTGCCAGCAACTCAGGGGGGGATACGCAGTATTTT	CASNSGGDTQYF